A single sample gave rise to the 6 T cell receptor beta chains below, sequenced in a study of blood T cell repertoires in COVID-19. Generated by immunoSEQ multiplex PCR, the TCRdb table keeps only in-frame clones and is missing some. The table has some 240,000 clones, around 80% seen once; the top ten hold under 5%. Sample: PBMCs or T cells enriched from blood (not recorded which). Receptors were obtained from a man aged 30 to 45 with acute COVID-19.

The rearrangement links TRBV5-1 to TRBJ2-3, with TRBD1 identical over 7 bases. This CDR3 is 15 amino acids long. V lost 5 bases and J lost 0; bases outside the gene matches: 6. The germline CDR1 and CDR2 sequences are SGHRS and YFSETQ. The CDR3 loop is CASSPTGSSTDTQYF. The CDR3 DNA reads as TGCGCCAGCAGTCCGACAGGGTCTAGCACAGATACGCAGTATTTT.

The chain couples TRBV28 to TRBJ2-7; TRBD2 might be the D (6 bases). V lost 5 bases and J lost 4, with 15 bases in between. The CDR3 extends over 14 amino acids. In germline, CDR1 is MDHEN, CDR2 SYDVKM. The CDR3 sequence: CASSPEGGPYEQYV. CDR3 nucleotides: TGTGCCAGCAGTCCGGAGGGAGGACCTTACGAGCAGTACGTC.

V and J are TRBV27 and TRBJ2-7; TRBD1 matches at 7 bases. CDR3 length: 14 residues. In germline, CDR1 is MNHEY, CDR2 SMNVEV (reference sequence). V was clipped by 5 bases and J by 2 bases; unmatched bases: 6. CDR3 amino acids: CASSPQTGTYEQYV. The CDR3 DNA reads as TGTGCCAGCAGTCCCCAGACAGGGACCTACGAGCAGTACGTC.

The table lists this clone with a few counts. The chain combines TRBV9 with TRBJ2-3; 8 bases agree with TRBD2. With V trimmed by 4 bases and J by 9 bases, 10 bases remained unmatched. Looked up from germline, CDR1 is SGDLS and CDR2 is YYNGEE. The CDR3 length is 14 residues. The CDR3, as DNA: TGTGCCAGCAGCCCACTAGCGGAGGTACTCACGCAGTATTTT. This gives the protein CASSPLAEVLTQYF.

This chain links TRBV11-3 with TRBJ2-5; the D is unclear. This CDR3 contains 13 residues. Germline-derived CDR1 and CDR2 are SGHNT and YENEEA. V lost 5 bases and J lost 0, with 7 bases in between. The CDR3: CASSLSNQETQYF. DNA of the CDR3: TGTGCCAGCAGCCTCAGTAACCAAGAGACCCAGTACTTC.

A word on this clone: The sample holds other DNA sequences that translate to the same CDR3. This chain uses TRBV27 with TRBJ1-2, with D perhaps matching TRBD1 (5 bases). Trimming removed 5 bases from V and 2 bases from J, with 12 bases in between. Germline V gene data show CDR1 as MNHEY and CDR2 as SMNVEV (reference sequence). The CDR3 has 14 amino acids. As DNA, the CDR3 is TGTGCCAGCAGTCCTCGAACAGGAAACTATGGCTACACCTTC. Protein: CASSPRTGNYGYTF.